One sample yielded the 29 T cell receptor beta chains listed below, sequenced in a study of T cells after yellow fever vaccination. TCRdb ran MiXCR on the 5' RACE reads and lists one entry per CDR3 protein. Of some 670,000 distinct CDR3 sequences listed, roughly 12% were seen once; the top ten hold more than 12%. The starting material was PBMCs, obtained on the day of the yellow fever booster vaccination. Every receptor here comes from a young man who received the YFV17D yellow fever vaccine.

This sequence joins TRBV12-3 or TRBV12-4 and TRBJ2-7, with TRBD1 as a possible D gene (6 bases). Between the trimmed V and J ends, which lost 3 bases and 6 bases, there was a span of 12 bases. The CDR3 loop spans 13 amino acids. The CDR3 coding sequence is TGTGCCAGCAGTTTGAACAGGGTGAGCGAGCAGTACTTC. Translated: CASSLNRVSEQYF.

This clonotype was detected only a few times. The chain recombines TRBV3-1 with TRBJ1-1, with D perhaps matching TRBD1 (6 bases). This CDR3 region has 14 residues. The V and J ends lost 0 bases and 4 bases respectively, with 9 bases between them. Germline V gene sequence: CDR1 LGHDT, CDR2 YNNKEL (reference sequence). The CDR3 region is CASSQDGGATEAFF. CDR3 sequence (DNA): TGTGCCAGCAGCCAAGACGGGGGCGCCACTGAAGCTTTCTTT.

In this sample, this clonotype turned up many times. V and J are TRBV27 and TRBJ2-7; no reliable D call. The V gene lost 5 bases and the J gene lost 1 base, with 12 bases spanning the gap. From germline, CDR1 is MNHEY and CDR2 SMNVEV (reference sequence). The CDR3 contains 14 residues. This CDR3 reads CASSRAGSSYEQYF. CDR3 in DNA: TGTGCCAGCAGTCGGGCAGGTTCGTCCTACGAGCAGTACTTC.

This clonotype was recorded a few times. V gene TRBV15 combines with J gene TRBJ2-1, with 11 bases fitting TRBD2. Per the germline V gene, CDR1 is LNHNV and CDR2 is YYDKDF (reference sequence). V dropped 0 bases and J dropped 3; count of bases not matched to a gene: 4. The length of the CDR3 is 17 residues. The CDR3 reads CATSRDQGLAVYNEQFF. DNA of the CDR3: TGTGCCACCAGCAGAGATCAGGGACTAGCGGTCTACAATGAGCAGTTCTTC.

The chain recombines TRBV27 with TRBJ1-6, with D unresolved. Germline CDR1 and CDR2: MNHEY and SMNVEV (reference sequence). This CDR3 is built from 12 residues. Trimming took off 6 bases at V and 9 bases at J, with 9 bases between the two ends. The CDR3 loop is CASRAAGSPLHF. The CDR3 DNA follows: TGTGCCAGCAGGGCCGCCGGTTCACCCCTCCACTTT.

This clonotype was seen a few times. V and J are TRBV19 and TRBJ2-1; 9 positions agree with TRBD1. Trimming at V came to 6 bases and at J to 4 bases, leaving 7 bases not matched to a gene. Germline loops: CDR1 LNHDA, CDR2 SQIVND (reference sequence). This CDR3 spans 15 amino acids. CDR3 residues: CASRTLGTGYNEQFF. DNA of the CDR3: TGTGCCAGTAGAACTTTAGGGACAGGGTACAATGAGCAGTTCTTC.

In its sample, this clonotype was seen a few times. CDR3 DNA sequence: TGTGCCAGCAGCGGGGGAAGTCATGAGCAGTTCTTC. It translates to CASSGGSHEQFF. The genes are TRBV9 and TRBJ2-1; no clear D. The V end was cut by 3 bases, the J end by 8 bases, with 9 bases between. The CDR3 has 12 residues. In germline, CDR1 is SGDLS, CDR2 YYNGEE.

This CDR3 reads CASSQDPRTSGRALAKNIQYF. The CDR3 DNA reads as TGCGCCAGCAGCCAAGATCCCCGGACTAGCGGGAGGGCGCTAGCCAAAAACATTCAGTACTTC. The chain recombines TRBV4-1 with TRBJ2-4, with 15 nucleotides matching TRBD2. From germline, CDR1 is MGHRA and CDR2 YSYEKL. CDR3 length equals 21 residues. V dropped 0 bases and J dropped 0; count of bases not matched to a gene: 9.

This clonotype was observed a few times. The chain recombines TRBV7-2 with TRBJ2-1; 7 bases line up with TRBD2. CDR1 and CDR2 (germline): SGHTA, FQGNSA. V shed 5 bases, J shed 0 bases, and the junction held 4 bases outside the gene matches. CDR3 length: 15 residues. The chain's CDR3 is CASSMGLPSYNEQFF. The CDR3 region has the DNA TGTGCCAGCAGCATGGGACTACCCTCCTACAATGAGCAGTTCTTC.

This clonotype appeared a few times. The gene calls are TRBV6-2 or TRBV6-3 and TRBJ1-4; TRBD1 might be the D (5 bases). Germline CDR1 and CDR2: MNHEY and SVGEGT. The CDR3 has 14 residues. The V gene lost 7 bases and the J gene lost 1 base, with 10 bases spanning the gap. The CDR3 coding sequence is TGTGCCAGCAAATCGGGGCGAACTAATGAAAAACTGTTTTTT. Translation: CASKSGRTNEKLFF.

The sample holds a few counts of this clonotype. The rearrangement uses TRBV6-2 or TRBV6-3 and TRBJ2-5, with D possibly TRBD2 on 5 matching bases. Germline lookup yields CDR1 MNHEY and CDR2 SVGEGT. The length of the CDR3 is 15 residues. V dropped 5 bases and J dropped 8 bases, with 21 bases sitting between them. The CDR3 nucleotides are TGTGCCAGCAGTCGGATCTGGGCATCGGGGAGTACCCAGTACTTC. Amino acids: CASSRIWASGSTQYF.

This clonotype was detected a few times. In nucleotides, the CDR3 is TGTGCCAGCAGCAAAGCTGGTTCTGGGGCCAACGTCCTGACTTTC. Translating it yields CASSKAGSGANVLTF. The J gene is TRBJ2-6, the V gene TRBV7-9; D unclear. Trimming shortened V by 5 bases and J by 1 base, and 9 bases separated the two germline ends. The CDR3 is 15 amino acids. Looked up from germline, CDR1 is SEHNR and CDR2 is FQNEAQ (reference sequence).

This clonotype occurred a few times. V gene TRBV7-2 combines with J gene TRBJ2-3; D is possibly TRBD2 (5 bases). Germline values: CDR1 SGHTA, CDR2 FQGNSA. This CDR3 has 16 amino acids. Trimming cost V 1 base and J 2 bases, with 13 bases left between them. The CDR3 loop is CASSLVLGATTDTQYF. In nucleotides, the CDR3 is TGTGCCAGCAGCTTAGTTCTGGGAGCAACCACAGATACGCAGTATTTT.

This sequence joins TRBV29-1 and TRBJ2-7; tentative D call: TRBD2 (5 bases). Germline V lookup: CDR1 SQVTM, CDR2 ANQGSEA. V lost 7 bases and J lost 3, with 13 bases in between. The CDR3 runs 12 residues. The CDR3 sequence: CSAAGVNYEQYF. The CDR3 DNA is TGCAGCGCCGCCGGGGTGAACTACGAGCAGTACTTC.

In this sample, this clonotype turned up a few times. The chain joins TRBV20-1 to TRBJ2-7; 12 nucleotides align to TRBD2. This CDR3 region has 12 residues. Per germline, CDR1 DFQATT and CDR2 SNEGSKA (reference sequence). CDR3 in amino acids: CSLAGGTYEQYF. CDR3 DNA sequence: TGCAGCCTAGCGGGAGGGACCTACGAGCAGTACTTC.

This clonotype has a handful of counts. V is TRBV6-1 and J is TRBJ1-5; weak D call: TRBD1 (5 bases). The CDR3 consists of 16 residues. V was pared by 2 bases and J by 0 bases, with 11 bases between. Germline V gives CDR1 MNHNS, CDR2 SASEGT. CDR3 in amino acids: CASSEPSGISNQPQHF. CDR3 bases: TGTGCCAGCAGTGAACCGTCAGGGATTAGCAATCAGCCCCAGCATTTT.

The J gene is TRBJ2-3, the V gene TRBV20-1; no clear D. Trimming removed 3 bases from V and 9 bases from J, with 7 bases in between. This CDR3 has 10 residues. Germline CDR1 is DFQATT and CDR2 is SNEGSKA (reference sequence). CDR3 sequence (DNA): TGCAGTGCTAGCCCCCCAACGCAGTATTTT. Encoded protein: CSASPPTQYF.

The genes are TRBV3-1 and TRBJ2-3, with 7 positions matching TRBD2. CDR3 length: 15 residues. Trimming cost V 2 bases and J 5 bases; bases outside gene matches: 7. Germline values: CDR1 LGHDT, CDR2 YNNKEL (reference sequence). The DNA for the CDR3 is TGTGCCAGCAGCCAATCGGCGGGAGTGGGAGATACGCAGTATTTT. As protein: CASSQSAGVGDTQYF.

This clonotype was counted a few times. The chain links TRBV4-2 to TRBJ2-3; no firm D call. CDR3 length: 15 amino acids. Trimming shortened V by 1 base and J by 2 bases, and 10 bases separated the two germline ends. The germline V gene encodes CDR1 LGHNA and CDR2 YNFKEQ. This CDR3 is CASSQVSLNTDTQYF. In DNA, the CDR3 is TGTGCCAGCAGCCAAGTTAGCCTTAACACAGATACGCAGTATTTT.

This clonotype was counted at least ten times. The chain uses TRBV12-3 or TRBV12-4 and TRBJ2-7, with D tentatively TRBD2 (6 bases). Trimming pared 5 bases from V and 3 bases from J, leaving 11 bases between. This CDR3 is 13 amino acids long. The chain's CDR3 is CASSLPGVYEQYF. The CDR3 bases are TGTGCCAGCAGTCTCCCGGGAGTCTACGAGCAGTACTTC.

This clonotype was seen a few times. CDR3 DNA: TGTGCCAGCAGCTGGGACCGTCCCCCCTACGAGCAGTACTTC. Amino acids: CASSWDRPPYEQYF. The V and J genes are TRBV7-9 and TRBJ2-7, with D perhaps being TRBD1 or TRBD2 (5 bases each). V lost 4 bases and J 2 bases, leaving 12 bases between the germline ends. From germline, CDR1 is SEHNR and CDR2 FQNEAQ (reference sequence). This CDR3 is built from 14 residues.

The chain has TRBV4-3 and TRBJ2-1, with TRBD2 identical over 8 bases. Looked up from germline, CDR1 is LGHNA and CDR2 is YSLEER. There are 13 residues in the CDR3. J lost 6 bases, V lost 2 bases, and 0 bases had no gene match. The CDR3 sequence is CASSQTSGNEQFF. CDR3 bases: TGCGCCAGCAGCCAAACTAGCGGCAATGAGCAGTTCTTC.

This clonotype showed up many times. The J gene is TRBJ2-7, the V gene TRBV5-1, with 8 bases identical to TRBD1. Germline V gives CDR1 SGHRS, CDR2 YFSETQ. Germline trimming cut 3 bases from V and 2 bases from J; bases unmatched to any gene: 7. The CDR3 sequence is 15 residues long. CDR3 in DNA: TGCGCCAGCAGCTACCGGGACAGGAAGACCTACGAGCAGTACTTC. Translating gives CASSYRDRKTYEQYF.

This clonotype was counted a few times. The CDR3 loop is CASSFLDRGNIQYF. For the CDR3, the DNA is TGTGCCAGCAGTTTTTTGGACAGGGGAAACATTCAGTACTTC. The chain uses TRBV28 and TRBJ2-4; 9 nucleotides match TRBD1. J was trimmed by 6 bases and V by 3 bases; bases with no gene match: 3. The germline V gene has CDR1 MDHEN and CDR2 SYDVKM. The CDR3 length is 14 residues. Looking up the rest from reference TRBV28 and TRBJ2-4 gives the full variable domain: DVKVTQSSRYLVKRTGEKVFLECVQDMDHENMFWYRQDPGLGLRLIYFSYDVKMKEKGDIPEGYSVSREKKERFSLILESASTNQTSMYLCASSFLDRGNIQYFGAGTRLSVL.

This CDR3 is CSARDGVAGGPGYEQYF. The CDR3 DNA follows: TGCAGTGCTAGAGATGGAGTAGCGGGAGGGCCCGGGTACGAGCAGTACTTC. This chain joins TRBV20-1 and TRBJ2-7, with TRBD2 matching over 11 bases. This CDR3 contains 17 residues. Looked up from germline, CDR1 is DFQATT and CDR2 is SNEGSKA (reference sequence). J gave up 4 bases and V 0 bases, and 11 bases lay outside the gene matches.

This chain connects TRBV20-1 to TRBJ2-3; 9 bases line up with TRBD2. Germline V gives CDR1 DFQATT, CDR2 SNEGSKA (reference sequence). The CDR3 covers 14 residues. CDR3 residues: CSLNSGRETDTQYF. The CDR3, as DNA: TGCAGCCTCAATAGCGGGAGAGAAACAGATACGCAGTATTTT.

This clonotype was counted a few times. This sequence joins TRBV5-6 and TRBJ2-1, with 7 bases fitting TRBD2. CDR1 is SGHDT and CDR2 is YYEEEE in the germline V gene. The CDR3 sequence is 17 residues long. V shed 2 bases, J shed 5 bases, and the junction held 13 bases outside the gene matches. As DNA, the CDR3 is TGTGCCAGCAGCTTTGGCCCTGGGGGGAGGGGTGACAATGAGCAGTTCTTC. Residues: CASSFGPGGRGDNEQFF.

The CDR3 nucleotides are TGTGCCAGCAGGCCGACGGGGAACTATGGCTACACCTTC. This encodes CASRPTGNYGYTF. The rearrangement joins TRBV7-2 to TRBJ1-2; D uncertain. The CDR3 has 13 amino acids. Looked up from germline, CDR1 is SGHTA and CDR2 is FQGNSA. V was cut by 6 bases and J by 2 bases, with 10 bases left in between.

In this sample, this clonotype turned up a few times. The CDR3 is CSARRDMEQFF. The CDR3 nucleotides are TGCAGTGCTAGGCGGGACATGGAGCAGTTCTTC. The gene calls are TRBV20-1 and TRBJ2-1; either TRBD1 or TRBD2 may supply D (6 bases each). The CDR3 covers 11 residues. Trimming took off 3 bases at V and 10 bases at J, with 10 bases between the two ends. Per the germline V gene, CDR1 is DFQATT and CDR2 is SNEGSKA (reference sequence).